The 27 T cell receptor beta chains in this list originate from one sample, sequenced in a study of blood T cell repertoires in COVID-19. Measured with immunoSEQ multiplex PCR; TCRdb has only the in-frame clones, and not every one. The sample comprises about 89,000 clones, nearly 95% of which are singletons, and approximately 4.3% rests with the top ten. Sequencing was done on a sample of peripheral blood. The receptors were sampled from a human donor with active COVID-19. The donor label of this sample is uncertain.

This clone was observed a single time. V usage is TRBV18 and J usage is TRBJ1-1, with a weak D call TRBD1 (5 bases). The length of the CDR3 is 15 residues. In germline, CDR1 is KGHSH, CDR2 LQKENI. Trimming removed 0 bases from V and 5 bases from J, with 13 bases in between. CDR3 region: CASSPPGGLGTEAFF. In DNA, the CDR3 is TGTGCCAGCTCACCACCGGGGGGTTTGGGGACTGAAGCTTTCTTT. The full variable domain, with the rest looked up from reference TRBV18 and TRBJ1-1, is NAGVMQNPRHLVRRRGQEARLRCSPMKGHSHVYWYRQLPEEGLKFMVYLQKENIIDESGMPKERFSAEFPKEGPSILRIQQVVRGDSAAYFCASSPPGGLGTEAFFGQGTRLTVV.

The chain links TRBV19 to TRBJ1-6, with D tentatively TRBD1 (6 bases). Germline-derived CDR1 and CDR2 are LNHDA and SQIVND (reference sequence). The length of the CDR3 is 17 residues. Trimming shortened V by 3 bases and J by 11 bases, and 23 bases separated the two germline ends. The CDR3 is CASSIPKQGRASPPLHF. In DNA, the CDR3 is TGTGCCAGTAGTATCCCCAAGCAGGGGAGGGCCTCCCCACCCCTCCACTTT.

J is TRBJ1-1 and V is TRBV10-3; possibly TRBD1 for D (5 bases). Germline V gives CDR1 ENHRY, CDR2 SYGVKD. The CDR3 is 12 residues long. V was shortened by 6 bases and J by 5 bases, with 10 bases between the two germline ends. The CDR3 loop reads CAIRGGETEAFF. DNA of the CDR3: TGTGCCATCAGGGGAGGGGAAACTGAAGCTTTCTTT.

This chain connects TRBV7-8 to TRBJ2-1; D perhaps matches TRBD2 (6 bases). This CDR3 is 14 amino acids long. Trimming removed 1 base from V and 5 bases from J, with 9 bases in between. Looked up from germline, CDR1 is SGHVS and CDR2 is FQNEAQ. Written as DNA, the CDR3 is TGTGCCAGCAGCTTAGATCGACTAGACAATGAGCAGTTCTTC. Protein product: CASSLDRLDNEQFF.

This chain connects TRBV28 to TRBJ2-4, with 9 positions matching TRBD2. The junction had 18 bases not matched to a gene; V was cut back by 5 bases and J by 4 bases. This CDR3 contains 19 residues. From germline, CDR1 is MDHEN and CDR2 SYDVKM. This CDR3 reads CASSRRRGAGGAIKNIQYF. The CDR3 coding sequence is TGTGCCAGCAGTCGGAGACGAGGGGCGGGAGGGGCTATTAAAAACATTCAGTACTTC. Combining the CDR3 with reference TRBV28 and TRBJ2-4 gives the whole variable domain DVKVTQSSRYLVKRTGEKVFLECVQDMDHENMFWYRQDPGLGLRLIYFSYDVKMKEKGDIPEGYSVSREKKERFSLILESASTNQTSMYLCASSRRRGAGGAIKNIQYFGAGTRLSVL.

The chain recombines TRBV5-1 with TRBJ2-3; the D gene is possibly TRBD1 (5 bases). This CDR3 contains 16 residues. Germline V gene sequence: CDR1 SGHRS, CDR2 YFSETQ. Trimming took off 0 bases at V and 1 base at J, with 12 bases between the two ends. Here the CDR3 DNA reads TGCGCCAGCAGCTTGGTTCCGGCACAGGGCACAGATACGCAGTATTTT. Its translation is CASSLVPAQGTDTQYF.

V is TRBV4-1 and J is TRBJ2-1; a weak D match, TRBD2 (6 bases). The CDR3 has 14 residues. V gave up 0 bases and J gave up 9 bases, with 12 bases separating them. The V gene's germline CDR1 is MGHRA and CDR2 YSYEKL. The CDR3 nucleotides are TGCGCCAGCAGCCAAGATTCGATCGGGGGTGAGCAGTTCTTC. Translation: CASSQDSIGGEQFF.

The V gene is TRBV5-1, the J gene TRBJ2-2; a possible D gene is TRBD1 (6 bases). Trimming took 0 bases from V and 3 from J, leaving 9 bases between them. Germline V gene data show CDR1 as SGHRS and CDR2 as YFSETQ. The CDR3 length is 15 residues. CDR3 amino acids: CASSLVPGDTGELFF. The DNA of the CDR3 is TGCGCCAGCAGCTTGGTTCCAGGGGACACCGGGGAGCTGTTTTTT.

CDR3 region: CASSTGQAETQYF. The CDR3 nucleotides are TGTGCCAGCTCAACGGGACAGGCGGAGACCCAGTACTTC. The genes are TRBV18 and TRBJ2-5; 8 bases fit TRBD1. With V trimmed by 5 bases and J by 5 bases, 4 bases remained unmatched. Germline V lookup: CDR1 KGHSH, CDR2 LQKENI. The CDR3 sequence is 13 residues long.

The CDR3 nucleotides are TGTGCCAGCAGTCGATCACACAGGGGGATCGACGAGCAGTACTTC. It is translated as CASSRSHRGIDEQYF. This chain links TRBV6-6 with TRBJ2-7; 8 bases are a match to TRBD1. The CDR3 contains 15 residues. V was pared by 5 bases and J by 5 bases, with 11 bases of the junction left unmatched. Germline CDR1 reads MNHNY; CDR2 reads SVGAGI (reference sequence).

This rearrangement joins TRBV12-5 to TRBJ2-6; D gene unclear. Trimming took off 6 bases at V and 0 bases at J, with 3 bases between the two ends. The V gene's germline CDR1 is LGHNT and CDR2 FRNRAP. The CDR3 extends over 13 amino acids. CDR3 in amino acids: CASGYSGANVLTF. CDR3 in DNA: TGTGCTAGTGGCTACTCTGGGGCCAACGTCCTGACTTTC.

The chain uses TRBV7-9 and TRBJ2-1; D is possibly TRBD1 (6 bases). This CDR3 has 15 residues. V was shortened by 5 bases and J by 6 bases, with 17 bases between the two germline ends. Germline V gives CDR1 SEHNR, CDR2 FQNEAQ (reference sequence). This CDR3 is CASSQRGQISNEQFF. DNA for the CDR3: TGTGCCAGCAGCCAAAGAGGACAGATATCCAATGAGCAGTTCTTC.

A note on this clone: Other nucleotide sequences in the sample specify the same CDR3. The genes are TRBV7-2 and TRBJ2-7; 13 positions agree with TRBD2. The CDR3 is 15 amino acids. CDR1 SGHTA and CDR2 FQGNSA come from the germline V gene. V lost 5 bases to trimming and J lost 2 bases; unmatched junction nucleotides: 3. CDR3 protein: CASSPGLAGPYEQYF. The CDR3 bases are TGTGCCAGCAGCCCGGGACTAGCGGGACCCTACGAGCAGTACTTC.

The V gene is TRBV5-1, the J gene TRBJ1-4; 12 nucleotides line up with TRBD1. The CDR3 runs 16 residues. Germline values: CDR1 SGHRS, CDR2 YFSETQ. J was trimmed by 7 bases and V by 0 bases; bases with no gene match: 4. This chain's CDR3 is CASSLAKGQGAEKLFF. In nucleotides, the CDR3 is TGCGCCAGCAGCTTGGCCAAGGGACAGGGGGCTGAAAAACTGTTTTTT.

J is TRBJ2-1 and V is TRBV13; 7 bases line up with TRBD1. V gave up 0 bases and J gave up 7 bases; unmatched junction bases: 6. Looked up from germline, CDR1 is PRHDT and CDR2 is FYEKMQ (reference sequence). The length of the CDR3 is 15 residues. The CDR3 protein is CASSLGGQSRNEQFF. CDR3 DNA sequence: TGTGCCAGCAGCTTAGGGGGACAGTCTAGGAATGAGCAGTTCTTC.

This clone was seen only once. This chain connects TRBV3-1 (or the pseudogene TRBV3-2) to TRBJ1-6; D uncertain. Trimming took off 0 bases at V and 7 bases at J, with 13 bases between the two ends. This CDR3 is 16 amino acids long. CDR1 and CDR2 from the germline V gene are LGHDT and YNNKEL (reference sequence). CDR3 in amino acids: CASSQDSLGGNSPLHF. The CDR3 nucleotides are TGTGCCAGCAGCCAAGATTCTTTAGGAGGGAATTCACCCCTCCACTTT.

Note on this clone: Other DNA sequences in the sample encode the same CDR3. The CDR3 nucleotides read TGTGCCAGCAGCTTAGGTCAGGGGGTGGGGGAGCAGTACTTC. Amino acids: CASSLGQGVGEQYF. The chain combines TRBV11-2 with TRBJ2-7, with 7 nucleotides matching TRBD1. The CDR3 contains 14 residues. Germline CDR1 SGHAT, CDR2 FQNNGV. J lost 7 bases, V lost 1 base, and 7 bases had no gene match.

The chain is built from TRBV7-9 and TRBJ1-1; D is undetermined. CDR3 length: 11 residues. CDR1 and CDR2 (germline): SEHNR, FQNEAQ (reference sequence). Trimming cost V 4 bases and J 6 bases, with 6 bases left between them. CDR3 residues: CASSSQSEAFF. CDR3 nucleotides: TGTGCCAGCAGCTCCCAGTCTGAAGCTTTCTTT.

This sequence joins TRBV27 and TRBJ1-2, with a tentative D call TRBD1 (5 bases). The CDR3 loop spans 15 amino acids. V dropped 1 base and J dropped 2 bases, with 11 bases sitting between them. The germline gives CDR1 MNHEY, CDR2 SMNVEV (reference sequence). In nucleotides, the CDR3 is TGTGCCAGCAGTTTATTACCCCAGGGAAACTATGGCTACACCTTC. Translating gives CASSLLPQGNYGYTF.

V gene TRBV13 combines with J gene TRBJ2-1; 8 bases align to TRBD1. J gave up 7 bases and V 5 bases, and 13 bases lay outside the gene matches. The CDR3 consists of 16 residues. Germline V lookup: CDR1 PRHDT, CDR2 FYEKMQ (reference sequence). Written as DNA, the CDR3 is TGTGCCAGCAGCCCCATGGACAGGGTATCAGGGAATGAGCAGTTCTTC. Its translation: CASSPMDRVSGNEQFF.

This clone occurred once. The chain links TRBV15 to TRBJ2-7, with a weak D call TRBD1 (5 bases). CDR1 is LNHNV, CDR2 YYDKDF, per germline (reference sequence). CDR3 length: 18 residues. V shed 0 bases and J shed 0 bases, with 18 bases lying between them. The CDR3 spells CATSRDIVGHRSSYEQYF. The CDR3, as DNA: TGTGCCACCAGCAGAGATATTGTGGGCCACAGGAGCTCCTACGAGCAGTACTTC.

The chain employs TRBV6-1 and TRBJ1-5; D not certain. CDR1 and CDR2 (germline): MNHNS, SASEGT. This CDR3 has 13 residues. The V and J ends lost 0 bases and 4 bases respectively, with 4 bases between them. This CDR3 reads CASSEARNQPQHF. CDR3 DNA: TGTGCCAGCAGTGAAGCGAGGAATCAGCCCCAGCATTTT.

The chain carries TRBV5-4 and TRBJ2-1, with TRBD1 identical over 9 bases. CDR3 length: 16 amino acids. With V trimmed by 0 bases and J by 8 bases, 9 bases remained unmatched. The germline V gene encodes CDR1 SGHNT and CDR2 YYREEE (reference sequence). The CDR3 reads CASSLAPGQGNDEQFF. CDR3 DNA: TGTGCCAGCAGCTTGGCCCCGGGACAGGGCAACGATGAGCAGTTCTTC.

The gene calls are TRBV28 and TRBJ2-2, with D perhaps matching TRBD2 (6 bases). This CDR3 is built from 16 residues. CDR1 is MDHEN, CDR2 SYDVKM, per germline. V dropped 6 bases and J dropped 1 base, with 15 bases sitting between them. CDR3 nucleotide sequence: TGTGCCAGCAGGCCCGCGGGGCCTCTGAACACCGGGGAGCTGTTTTTT. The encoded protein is CASRPAGPLNTGELFF.

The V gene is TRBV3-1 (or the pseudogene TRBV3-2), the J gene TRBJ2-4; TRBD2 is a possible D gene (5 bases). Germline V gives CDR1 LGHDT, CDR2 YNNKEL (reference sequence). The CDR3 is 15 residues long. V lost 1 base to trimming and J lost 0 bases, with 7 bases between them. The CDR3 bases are TGTGCCAGCAGCCAAGCTAGCTTAGCCAAAAACATTCAGTACTTC. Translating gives CASSQASLAKNIQYF.

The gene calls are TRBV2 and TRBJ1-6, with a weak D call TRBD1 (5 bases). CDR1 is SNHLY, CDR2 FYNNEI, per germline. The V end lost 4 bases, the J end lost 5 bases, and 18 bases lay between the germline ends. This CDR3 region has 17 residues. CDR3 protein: CASSVWEGRDHNSPLHF. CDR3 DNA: TGTGCCAGCAGTGTTTGGGAGGGGAGGGACCATAATTCACCCCTCCACTTT.

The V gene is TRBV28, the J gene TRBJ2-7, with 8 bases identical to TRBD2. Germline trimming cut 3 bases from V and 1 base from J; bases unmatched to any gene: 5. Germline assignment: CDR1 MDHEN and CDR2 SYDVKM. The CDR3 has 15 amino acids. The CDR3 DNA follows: TGTGCCAGCAGTTTGGTATTAGCGGGATCCTACGAGCAGTACTTC. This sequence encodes CASSLVLAGSYEQYF.